This T cell receptor (beta chain) comes out of a study of response to subunit inactivated influenza vaccine. Whole-study results and caveats: Authors suggested each seasonal influenza vaccination recruits few new T cells.

TCRdb itself ran the RT-PCR reads through MiXCR, one entry per CDR3 protein. The table includes roughly 500,000 distinct CDR3 sequences, 16% detected once. V lost 5 bases, J lost 8 bases, and 7 bases stayed unmatched. The CDR3 runs to 14 residues. Germline V CDR1 and CDR2: ENHRY, SYGVKD. This clonotype appeared many times. The antigen is undetermined. This chain joins TRBV10-3 and TRBJ2-2; TRBD2 matches 8 bases. This TCR was sampled from a man aged 50 to 69 who received an inactivated influenza vaccine. This sample comprised CD4+ T cells sorted from PBMCs, obtained about 23 months after vaccination. DNA of the CDR3: TGTGCCATCAGTCTGACTAGCGCCGTGGGGGAGCTGTTTTTT. Protein product: CAISLTSAVGELFF.